This T cell receptor (beta chain) derives from a study of T cells in Graves' hyperthyroidism and ophthalmopathy. Whole-study findings and limits: Most thyroid clonotypes expanded above 0.001 appeared in blood too. A model using 13 V-J features told ophthalmopathy apart from stable hyperthyroidism.

Researchers took RNA transcripts and amplified the TCR beta CDR3 regions from them. In the first-round RT-PCR of the TCR CDR3, the HTBI primer set was used. TCRdb re-analysed the multiplex PCR reads in MiXCR, keeping a single row per CDR3 protein. The sample has 550,000 to 600,000 distinct CDR3 sequences; over 15% are singletons. Every diagnosis used clinical symptoms, serum thyroxine and TRAb, thyroid ultrasound and orbital computed tomography. Unmatched junction bases numbered 21, after V lost 6 bases and J lost 0 bases. CDR3 length equals 22 residues. This clonotype was observed many times. The antigen is unknown.

The chain has TRBV12-3 or TRBV12-4 and TRBJ2-3; 13 nucleotides line up with TRBD2. Sequenced sample: blood. This TCR was recovered from a young woman with Graves' hyperthyroidism. The CDR3 region has the DNA TGTGCCAGCAGCCAAAAACCGAGACTAGCGGGAGGCCCAACTCCTAGCACAGATACGCAGTATTTT. It specifies CASSQKPRLAGGPTPSTDTQYF.